These 32 T cell receptor beta chains were all obtained from the same sample, sequenced in a study of early T cells in non-severe SARS-CoV-2 infection. Each CDR3 protein gets one entry after TCRdb re-called the 5' RACE reads with MiXCR. The repertoire has tens of thousands of distinct CDR3 sequences, 13% of them found once; the top ten carry about 8%. Sample: whole blood. Receptor source: an adult who was a healthcare worker with PCR-confirmed SARS-CoV-2 infection or an uninfected control (not recorded which).

This clonotype was detected only a few times. V usage is TRBV28 and J usage is TRBJ2-1; tentatively, D is TRBD1 (5 bases). Trimming removed 4 bases from V and 8 bases from J, with 18 bases in between. Germline lookup yields CDR1 MDHEN and CDR2 SYDVKM. This CDR3 spans 15 amino acids. The CDR3 bases are TGTGCCAGCAGTTCAGTACCATTCCAGGGTCATGAGCAGTTCTTC. It specifies CASSSVPFQGHEQFF.

CDR3 protein: CASSPLGGRGREKLFF. The CDR3 nucleotides read TGTGCCAGCAGCCCTCTTGGGGGAAGGGGGCGAGAAAAACTGTTTTTT. The gene calls are TRBV5-5 and TRBJ1-4; 7 bases are shared with TRBD1. The germline V gene encodes CDR1 SGHKS and CDR2 YYEKEE (reference sequence). This CDR3 has 16 residues. The J segment lost 8 bases and the V segment lost 4 bases, leaving 14 bases of the junction unmatched.

The chain joins TRBV20-1 to TRBJ2-7, with D perhaps TRBD1 (6 bases). The V end lost 3 bases, the J end lost 2 bases, and 17 bases lay between the germline ends. Germline lookup yields CDR1 DFQATT and CDR2 SNEGSKA (reference sequence). CDR3 size: 15 residues. CDR3 in DNA: TGCAGTGCTAGCCCTGAGACAGGCGGACCCTACGAGCAGTACTTC. This encodes CSASPETGGPYEQYF.

The chain employs TRBV28 and TRBJ2-7; 9 bases fit TRBD2. The CDR3 spans 19 residues. Germline lookup yields CDR1 MDHEN and CDR2 SYDVKM. Trimming removed 2 bases from V and 3 bases from J; junction bases left unmatched: 17. The CDR3 region is CASSLDWMYSSGGLYEQYF. CDR3 DNA: TGTGCCAGCAGTTTAGATTGGATGTATAGTAGCGGGGGTCTCTACGAGCAGTACTTC.

The chain joins TRBV27 to TRBJ1-4; 8 nucleotides line up with TRBD1. Germline CDR1 MNHEY, CDR2 SMNVEV (reference sequence). With V trimmed by 5 bases and J by 8 bases, 10 bases remained unmatched. This CDR3 region has 15 residues. In nucleotides, the CDR3 is TGTGCCAGCAGTCATGGACAGGGAGGTGGGGAAAAACTGTTTTTT. This translates into CASSHGQGGGEKLFF. Complete variable domain (other parts from reference TRBV27 and TRBJ1-4): EAQVTQNPRYLITVTGKKLTVTCSQNMNHEYMSWYRQDPGLGLRQIYYSMNVEVTDKGDVPEGYKVSRKEKRNFPLILESPSPNQTSLYFCASSHGQGGGEKLFFGSGTQLSVL.

This clonotype was found a few times. The chain recombines TRBV24-1 with TRBJ2-1; 7 bases map to TRBD1. With 4 bases clipped from V and 12 bases from J, the junction kept 8 bases outside the gene matches. Germline CDR1 is KGHDR and CDR2 is SFDVKD. CDR3 length: 13 residues. The CDR3 here is CATSESPGQRQFF. The CDR3 nucleotides are TGTGCCACCAGTGAATCGCCGGGACAGAGGCAGTTCTTC.

Comment on this clonotype: A read error is possible here, since a much larger clone lies one base away. The CDR3 here is CVSSVSNYNEQFF. The CDR3 DNA sequence: TGTGTCAGCAGTGTGAGCAACTATAATGAGCAGTTCTTC. This chain uses TRBV6-1 with TRBJ2-1, with unresolved D. Germline CDR1 and CDR2: MNHNS and SASEGT. The CDR3 covers 13 residues.

The V call is TRBV7-8, the J call TRBJ2-4; 8 bases line up with TRBD2. Trimming removed 1 base from V and 2 bases from J; junction bases left unmatched: 7. In germline, CDR1 is SGHVS, CDR2 FQNEAQ. This CDR3 has 17 amino acids. CDR3 protein: CASSLVGAGGPKNIQYF. The CDR3 DNA follows: TGTGCCAGCAGCTTAGTTGGGGCGGGGGGCCCCAAAAACATTCAGTACTTC.

The chain has TRBV7-9 and TRBJ2-1; 7 nucleotides agree with TRBD2. This CDR3 region has 13 residues. V shed 5 bases, J shed 8 bases, and the junction held 6 bases outside the gene matches. The germline CDR1 and CDR2 sequences are SEHNR and FQNEAQ (reference sequence). The CDR3 region is CASSPPGGYEQFF. DNA for the CDR3: TGTGCCAGCAGCCCTCCCGGGGGGTATGAGCAGTTCTTC.

At least ten counts were recorded for this clonotype. This rearrangement joins TRBV20-1 to TRBJ2-1; 7 nucleotides align to TRBD2. CDR3 length equals 15 residues. J lost 6 bases, V lost 5 bases, and 13 bases had no gene match. Germline V gives CDR1 DFQATT, CDR2 SNEGSKA (reference sequence). The CDR3 loop is CSAPSSGPQGNEQFF. The CDR3 DNA reads as TGCAGTGCTCCTTCTAGCGGCCCCCAAGGCAATGAGCAGTTCTTC.

This clonotype was counted at least ten times. V and J are TRBV12-3 or TRBV12-4 and TRBJ1-1; D is perhaps TRBD1 (6 bases). The CDR3 has 11 residues. The V end lost 5 bases, the J end lost 7 bases, and 8 bases lay between the germline ends. The CDR3 sequence: CASSRQVEAFF. The CDR3 DNA is TGTGCCAGCAGTCGACAGGTTGAAGCTTTCTTT.

The chain couples TRBV5-1 to TRBJ1-2, with 8 bases identical to TRBD1. The V gene end was trimmed by 4 bases and the J gene end by 3 bases; junction bases not matched to a gene: 14. The germline CDR1 and CDR2 sequences are SGHRS and YFSETQ. The CDR3 runs to 17 residues. The CDR3 DNA follows: TGCGCCAGCAGCCTATGGGGCGGCAGGGGGCAAGACTATGGCTACACCTTC. This translates into CASSLWGGRGQDYGYTF.

This chain links TRBV7-2 with TRBJ2-3, with 7 bases identical to TRBD2. The CDR3 sequence is 18 residues long. CDR1 and CDR2 (germline): SGHTA, FQGNSA. The V segment lost 2 bases and the J segment 6 bases; nucleotides outside the gene matches: 17. This CDR3 is CASSLSALRGSPLDTQYF. Here the CDR3 DNA reads TGTGCCAGCAGCTTATCGGCCCTTCGCGGGAGTCCGCTGGATACGCAGTATTTT.

This clonotype was picked up many times. The rearrangement joins TRBV7-9 to TRBJ2-7; TRBD1 aligns across 9 bases. This CDR3 region has 15 residues. Germline V CDR1 and CDR2: SEHNR, FQNEAQ (reference sequence). The J segment lost 5 bases and the V segment lost 1 base, leaving 6 bases of the junction unmatched. CDR3 DNA: TGTGCCAGCAGCTTAGGAGGGACAGGGACAGACGAGCAGTACTTC. Translating it yields CASSLGGTGTDEQYF.

The chain combines TRBV14 with TRBJ1-1; 7 bases map to TRBD1. Per the germline V gene, CDR1 is SGHDN and CDR2 is FVKESK. The CDR3 consists of 15 residues. The V and J ends lost 4 bases and 3 bases, in that order; junction bases with no gene match: 8. The CDR3, as DNA: TGTGCCAGCAGCCTACCAACAGGGGTGGACACTGAAGCTTTCTTT. Its protein is CASSLPTGVDTEAFF.

The chain uses TRBV3-1 and TRBJ1-2; unclear D gene. Trimming took 1 base from V and 7 from J, leaving 7 bases between them. Per the germline V gene, CDR1 is LGHDT and CDR2 is YNNKEL (reference sequence). The CDR3 covers 12 residues. The CDR3 loop is CASSQGIGGYTF. The CDR3 nucleotides read TGTGCCAGCAGCCAAGGGATTGGTGGCTACACCTTC. Full variable domain (outside the CDR3, taken from reference TRBV3-1 and TRBJ1-2): DTAVSQTPKYLVTQMGNDKSIKCEQNLGHDTMYWYKQDSKKFLKIMFSYNNKELIINETVPNRFSPKSPDKAHLNLHINSLELGDSAVYFCASSQGIGGYTFGSGTRLTVV.

This clonotype came up many times. The rearrangement links TRBV12-3 or TRBV12-4 to TRBJ1-1, with D uncertain. The CDR3 runs to 15 residues. V was shortened by 0 bases and J by 1 base, with 9 bases between the two germline ends. The CDR3 nucleotides are TGTGCCAGCAGTTTAGCGCGGCGGAGGAACACTGAAGCTTTCTTT. Translation gives CASSLARRRNTEAFF.

In this sample, this clonotype turned up a few times. This chain links TRBV27 with TRBJ1-2; D not certain. This CDR3 spans 13 amino acids. Germline lookup yields CDR1 MNHEY and CDR2 SMNVEV (reference sequence). The V end lost 2 bases, the J end lost 8 bases, and 12 bases lay between the germline ends. CDR3 protein: CASSLGFRKGYTF. CDR3 DNA sequence: TGTGCCAGCAGTTTAGGATTCCGGAAGGGCTACACCTTC.

The sample holds a few counts of this clonotype. V and J are TRBV28 and TRBJ2-1, with 9 bases lining up with TRBD2. The CDR3 sequence is 11 residues long. After removal of 7 bases from V and 13 bases from J, the junction contained 5 bases not matched to a gene. Germline-derived CDR1 and CDR2 are MDHEN and SYDVKM. The CDR3 coding sequence is TGTGCCAGCACAAGCGGGACTAGCCAGTTCTTC. Translating it yields CASTSGTSQFF.

V and J are TRBV19 and TRBJ2-2, with D possibly TRBD2 on 5 matching bases. There are 13 residues in the CDR3. CDR1 and CDR2 (germline): LNHDA, SQIVND (reference sequence). V was clipped by 3 bases and J by 4 bases, with 6 bases between them. CDR3 DNA: TGTGCCAGTAGTATCGGGGTCACCGGGGAGCTGTTTTTT. It codes for CASSIGVTGELFF.

This clonotype was counted at least ten times. The V gene is TRBV12-3 or TRBV12-4, the J gene TRBJ1-3, with TRBD1 matching over 9 bases. The CDR3 runs to 15 residues. The ends lost 1 base at V and 3 bases at J; junction bases unmatched: 1. This CDR3 reads CASSLGTGDGNTIYF. The DNA of the CDR3 is TGTGCCAGCAGTTTAGGGACAGGGGATGGAAACACCATATATTTT.

This clonotype occurred many times. This chain joins TRBV20-1 and TRBJ1-1; tentative D call: TRBD1 (5 bases). This CDR3 spans 15 amino acids. V lost 6 bases and J lost 9, with 26 bases in between. Germline CDR1 is DFQATT and CDR2 is SNEGSKA (reference sequence). The CDR3 DNA follows: TGCAGTGCCCCCGTGGGGCAGTCGGCCACGGACCAAGCTTTCTTT. Amino acids: CSAPVGQSATDQAFF.

The table lists this clonotype with many counts. V is TRBV28 and J is TRBJ1-2; D is ambiguous. The CDR3 loop spans 12 amino acids. Germline CDR1 MDHEN, CDR2 SYDVKM. The CDR3 bases are TGTGCTGCGGGTCACAATTCGGGTGGCTACACCTTC. Protein product: CAAGHNSGGYTF.

This clonotype was seen more than once but under ten times. This chain connects TRBV11-1 to TRBJ2-1; perhaps TRBD1 as D (5 bases). From germline, CDR1 is SGHAT and CDR2 FQDESV (reference sequence). The CDR3 sequence is 15 residues long. V lost 4 bases and J 7 bases, leaving 17 bases between the germline ends. CDR3 DNA sequence: TGTGCCAGCAGCTCCCCTGGGGCAGGGAAGAATGAGCAGTTCTTC. This encodes CASSSPGAGKNEQFF.

The chain carries TRBV29-1 and TRBJ2-3, with no clear D. Trimming removed 4 bases from V and 6 bases from J, with 11 bases in between. Germline V CDR1 and CDR2: SQVTM, ANQGSEA. This CDR3 is 12 amino acids long. CDR3 region: CSVVPQWDTQYF. The CDR3 bases are TGCAGCGTTGTTCCGCAGTGGGATACGCAGTATTTT.

This clonotype was picked up a small number of times. The genes are TRBV20-1 and TRBJ1-5; the D is unclear. V dropped 3 bases and J dropped 4 bases, with 7 bases sitting between them. Per germline, CDR1 DFQATT and CDR2 SNEGSKA (reference sequence). This CDR3 contains 12 residues. CDR3 nucleotide sequence: TGCAGTGCTAGGACGTATAATCAGCCCCAGCATTTT. Translated: CSARTYNQPQHF.

This clonotype was picked up a small number of times. CDR3 loop: CATSRDGAGELFF. CDR3 nucleotides: TGTGCCACCAGCAGAGATGGGGCCGGGGAGCTGTTTTTT. The rearrangement links TRBV15 to TRBJ2-2; no reliable D call. V dropped 0 bases and J dropped 6 bases, with 5 bases sitting between them. The CDR3 has 13 residues. CDR1 is LNHNV, CDR2 YYDKDF, per germline (reference sequence). Full variable domain (rest looked up from reference TRBV15 and TRBJ2-2): DAMVIQNPRYQVTQFGKPVTLSCSQTLNHNVMYWYQQKSSQAPKLLFHYYDKDFNNEADTPDNFQSRRPNTSFCFLDIRSPGLGDTAMYLCATSRDGAGELFFGEGSRLTVL.

This clonotype appeared a few times. This chain links TRBV7-8 with TRBJ2-5; a weak D match, TRBD2 (5 bases). Germline loops: CDR1 SGHVS, CDR2 FQNEAQ. Trimming stripped 5 bases from V and 2 bases from J, with 12 bases between. The CDR3 runs to 14 residues. The CDR3 sequence is CASSPPERQETQYF. The DNA of the CDR3 is TGTGCCAGCAGCCCCCCCGAGCGGCAAGAGACCCAGTACTTC.

This chain connects TRBV7-2 to TRBJ2-1; 8 bases match TRBD1. The germline V gene encodes CDR1 SGHTA and CDR2 FQGNSA. The CDR3 length is 18 residues. V gave up 0 bases and J gave up 5 bases; unmatched junction bases: 12. CDR3 residues: CASSLALPRQGSDNEQFF. The DNA for the CDR3 is TGTGCCAGCAGCTTAGCACTACCCCGACAGGGGTCGGACAATGAGCAGTTCTTC.

The CDR3 nucleotides are TGTGCCAGCAGCTTAGGTCCGGCGGGAGGATCCTACAATGAGCAGTTCTTC. Amino acid sequence: CASSLGPAGGSYNEQFF. This rearrangement joins TRBV7-6 to TRBJ2-1; the match to TRBD2 covers 8 bases. The CDR3 length is 17 residues. V was clipped by 1 base and J by 1 base; unmatched bases: 6. In germline, CDR1 is SGHVS, CDR2 FNYEAQ. Based on the CDR3 plus reference TRBV7-6 and TRBJ2-1, the full variable domain is GAGVSQSPRYKVTKRGQDVALRCDPISGHVSLYWYRQALGQGPEFLTYFNYEAQQDKSGLPNDRFSAERPEGSISTLTIQRTEQRDSAMYRCASSLGPAGGSYNEQFFGPGTRLTVL.

The V gene is TRBV10-1, the J gene TRBJ2-5, with a tentative D call TRBD2 (6 bases). CDR1 and CDR2 (germline): WNHNN, SYGVQD (reference sequence). This CDR3 is 13 amino acids long. V lost 2 bases, J lost 5 bases, and 9 bases lay in between. This CDR3 reads CASSEELAETQYF. CDR3 DNA: TGCGCCAGCAGTGAGGAACTAGCCGAGACCCAGTACTTC.

V usage is TRBV6-1 and J usage is TRBJ1-5, with TRBD1 identical over 7 bases. The V gene end was trimmed by 4 bases and the J gene end by 4 bases; junction bases not matched to a gene: 4. CDR1 MNHNS and CDR2 SASEGT come from the germline V gene. There are 14 residues in the CDR3. The CDR3 DNA sequence: TGTGCCAGCAGTGCGTCAGGGGGTAATCAGCCCCAGCATTTT. It yields the protein CASSASGGNQPQHF.